This T cell receptor (beta chain) was recorded in a study of vaccination effects on CD4 cells after COVID-19. Within the ViraFEST assay, antigen-specific CD4+ T cells underwent expansion with viral peptide pools prior to sequencing. With nine to eleven days of culture completed, CD4+ T cells were isolated. Nucleocapsid antibodies stayed negative before and after vaccination, showing no earlier SARS-CoV-2 infection. The table came from immunoSEQ multiplex PCR; TCRdb's copy has only in-frame clones and leaves some out. Among tens of thousands of clones listed, roughly 74% were seen once. This CDR3 is 13 amino acids long. Germline trimming cut 7 bases from V and 3 bases from J; bases unmatched to any gene: 5. In germline, CDR1 is SNHLY, CDR2 FYNNEI. Remarks on this clone: Its antigen is not identified.

The TCR sequence derives from a human donor who received a COVID-19 vaccine. The chain uses TRBV2 and TRBJ2-7; 8 nucleotides match TRBD1. The specimen comprised CD4+ T cells from PBMCs cultured with SARS-CoV-2 spike peptides, sampled before COVID-19 vaccination. The CDR3 reads CASTDRGFYEQYF. The CDR3 DNA reads as TGTGCCAGCACCGACAGGGGTTTCTACGAGCAGTACTTC.